Detailed here is one T cell receptor (beta chain). Its antigen is as yet unknown. The data were obtained in a study of cytomegalovirus exposure and HLA in healthy donors. There are 19 residues in the CDR3. The germline gives CDR1 SGDLS, CDR2 YYNGEE. V dropped 4 bases and J dropped 4; count of bases not matched to a gene: 11. General observations from the study: As a later analysis showed, a missense DCLRE1C variant was linked to trimming of TCR beta V- and J-genes. Analyses of presence/absence relied on an assumption of roughly uniform sequencing depth across donors. Across donors, most TCRs were seen rarely, yet some public ones were widespread.

The PCR contained 60 Vbeta and 13 Jbeta primers. Per the study methods: In a later analysis, approximately 73 million unique TCR beta chains included roughly 11 million shared by two or more donors. Generated by immunoSEQ multiplex PCR, the TCRdb table keeps only in-frame clones and is missing some. V, J and clone size were drawn from that table, and D and trimming were deduced from the DNA. The data show about 120,000 clones, less than 10% seen once. This clonotype originated in a woman between 40 and 50 years old in good health and CMV-seropositive. The chain links TRBV9 to TRBJ2-1; 16 positions agree with TRBD2. The sample comprised PBMCs. The CDR3 protein is CASSSPPGLAGGDYNEQFF. The DNA of the CDR3 is TGTGCCAGCAGCTCTCCCCCGGGACTAGCGGGGGGGGATTACAATGAGCAGTTCTTC.